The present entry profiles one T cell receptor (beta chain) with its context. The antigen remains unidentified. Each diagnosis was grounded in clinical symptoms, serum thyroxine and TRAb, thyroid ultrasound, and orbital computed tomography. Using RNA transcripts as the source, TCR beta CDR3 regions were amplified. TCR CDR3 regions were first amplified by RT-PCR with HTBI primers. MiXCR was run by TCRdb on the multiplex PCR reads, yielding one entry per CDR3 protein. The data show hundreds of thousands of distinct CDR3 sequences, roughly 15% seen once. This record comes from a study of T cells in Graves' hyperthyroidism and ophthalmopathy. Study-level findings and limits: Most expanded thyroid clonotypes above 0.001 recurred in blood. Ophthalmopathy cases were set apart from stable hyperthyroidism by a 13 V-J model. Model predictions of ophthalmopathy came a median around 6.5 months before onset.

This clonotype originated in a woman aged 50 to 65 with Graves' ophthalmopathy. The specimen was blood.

The CDR3 DNA reads as TGTGCCAGTACCACGCCGGGGACTACCGGTAATGAGCAGTTCTTC. It encodes CASTTPGTTGNEQFF. The chain combines TRBV19 with TRBJ2-1, with 7 bases matching TRBD2. Germline V gives CDR1 LNHDA, CDR2 SQIVND (reference sequence). The CDR3 has 15 residues. The junction had 13 bases not matched to a gene; V was cut back by 7 bases and J by 7 bases.